The 11 T cell receptor beta chains given below trace back to one sample, sequenced in a study of shared clonotypes between healthy human individuals. Produced via immunoSEQ multiplex PCR; TCRdb's table is partial and in-frame only. This table holds about 2 million clones, 85% to 95% found once. Naive CD8 cells lacked CD45RO, underwent positive selection for CCR7 and left out terminally differentiated effector memory CD45RA+ cells. The sequenced sample was naive CD8+ T cells sorted from blood. The origin of the receptors is a man aged 18-30 years in good health.

V usage is TRBV14 and J usage is TRBJ2-2; 7 nucleotides agree with TRBD2. The V and J ends lost 1 base and 4 bases, in that order; junction bases with no gene match: 9. The CDR3 is 17 amino acids. Germline CDR1 reads SGHDN; CDR2 reads FVKESK. The CDR3 sequence: CASSQGIKTGGTGELFF. For the CDR3, the DNA is TGTGCCAGCAGCCAAGGGATAAAGACGGGAGGCACCGGGGAGCTGTTTTTT. The full variable domain, in which reference TRBV14 and TRBJ2-2 provide the parts outside the CDR3, is EAGVTQFPSHSVIEKGQTVTLRCDPISGHDNLYWYRRVMGKEIKFLLHFVKESKQDESGMPNNRFLAERTGGTYSTLKVQPAELEDSGVYFCASSQGIKTGGTGELFFGEGSRLTVL.

The chain uses TRBV6-5 and TRBJ2-7, with 11 positions matching TRBD2. The germline gives CDR1 MNHEY, CDR2 SVGAGI. Germline trimming cut 2 bases from V and 4 bases from J; bases unmatched to any gene: 4. The CDR3 loop spans 15 amino acids. Written as DNA, the CDR3 is TGTGCCAGCAGTTACATCCTAGCGGGAGGTTACGAGCAGTACTTC. This gives the protein CASSYILAGGYEQYF.

Written as DNA, the CDR3 is TGTGCCAGCAGCTTGGGGACTCCAAATACGCAGTATTTT. Its protein product is CASSLGTPNTQYF. The genes are TRBV5-6 and TRBJ2-3; perhaps TRBD2 as D (5 bases). V gave up 0 bases and J gave up 7 bases, with 9 bases separating them. The CDR3 contains 13 residues. CDR1 and CDR2 (germline): SGHDT, YYEEEE.

This clone appeared a few times. The chain has TRBV19 and TRBJ2-2; maybe TRBD2 (7 bases). V was shortened by 4 bases and J by 4 bases, with 10 bases between the two germline ends. The V gene's germline CDR1 is LNHDA and CDR2 SQIVND (reference sequence). CDR3 length: 14 residues. DNA for the CDR3: TGTGCCAGTAGTACGGCGGGGGCCACCGGGGAGCTGTTTTTT. Amino acids: CASSTAGATGELFF. Using reference TRBV19 and TRBJ2-2 for the parts outside the CDR3, the full variable domain is DGGITQSPKYLFRKEGQNVTLSCEQNLNHDAMYWYRQDPGQGLRLIYYSQIVNDFQKGDIAEGYSVSREKKESFPLTVTSAQKNPTAFYLCASSTAGATGELFFGEGSRLTVL.

This clone was observed a handful of times. The genes are TRBV6-5 and TRBJ1-1; a possible D gene is TRBD1 (5 bases). Trimming shortened V by 0 bases and J by 6 bases, and 8 bases separated the two germline ends. CDR1 is MNHEY, CDR2 SVGAGI, per germline. This CDR3 is 13 amino acids long. This CDR3 reads CASSYSGRAEAFF. In DNA, the CDR3 is TGTGCCAGCAGTTACTCTGGCAGGGCTGAAGCTTTCTTT.

This rearrangement joins TRBV6-5 to TRBJ2-1; 10 nucleotides align to TRBD1. The CDR3 extends over 15 amino acids. The V gene's germline CDR1 is MNHEY and CDR2 SVGAGI. V trimming: 7 bases; J trimming: 9 bases; junction bases outside the gene matches: 12. CDR3 region: CASTSGTGASGEQFF. In nucleotides, the CDR3 is TGTGCCAGCACCTCCGGGACAGGGGCATCGGGTGAGCAGTTCTTC.

V is TRBV6-1 and J is TRBJ1-5; D unresolved. Trimming removed 4 bases at V and 3 bases at J, with 13 bases between. The CDR3 is made up of 15 amino acids. Per germline, CDR1 MNHNS and CDR2 SASEGT. The chain's CDR3 is CASSGHISLNQPQHF. CDR3 DNA: TGTGCCAGCAGTGGACACATCTCTCTCAATCAGCCCCAGCATTTT.

For this clone: Other DNA sequences within the sample encode an identical CDR3. The rearrangement uses TRBV7-9 and TRBJ2-7; D remains ambiguous. Trimming left V 5 bases short and J 2 bases short, with 13 bases between. The CDR3 is 14 residues long. In germline, CDR1 is SEHNR, CDR2 FQNEAQ (reference sequence). CDR3 sequence (DNA): TGTGCCAGCAGCCTATCCGGACCGACCTACGAGCAGTACTTC. The encoded protein is CASSLSGPTYEQYF.

V is TRBV7-9 and J is TRBJ1-5, with 10 nucleotides matching TRBD1. J gave up 5 bases and V 6 bases, and 7 bases lay outside the gene matches. The CDR3 has 15 residues. CDR1 and CDR2 (germline): SEHNR, FQNEAQ (reference sequence). The CDR3 nucleotides are TGTGCCAGCAGTCTAGGGACAGGGGTTCATCAGCCCCAGCATTTT. It specifies CASSLGTGVHQPQHF.

The gene calls are TRBV15 and TRBJ2-7, with a tentative D call TRBD2 (5 bases). Trimming removed 3 bases from V and 5 bases from J, with 11 bases in between. There are 13 residues in the CDR3. The V gene's germline CDR1 is LNHNV and CDR2 YYDKDF (reference sequence). The CDR3 coding sequence is TGTGCCACCAGCAGGGAAAGAGGGAACGAGCAGTACTTC. It specifies CATSRERGNEQYF. Based on the CDR3 plus reference TRBV15 and TRBJ2-7, the full variable domain is DAMVIQNPRYQVTQFGKPVTLSCSQTLNHNVMYWYQQKSSQAPKLLFHYYDKDFNNEADTPDNFQSRRPNTSFCFLDIRSPGLGDTAMYLCATSRERGNEQYFGPGTRLTVT.

The rearrangement uses TRBV13 and TRBJ1-1; D is ambiguous. This CDR3 has 15 residues. CDR1 PRHDT and CDR2 FYEKMQ come from the germline V gene (reference sequence). Between the trimmed V and J ends, which lost 0 bases and 2 bases, there was a span of 10 bases. The CDR3 DNA is TGTGCCAGCAGCTTAGGCCGGGGAGCTAACACTGAAGCTTTCTTT. This encodes CASSLGRGANTEAFF.